This paragraph reports one T cell receptor beta chain. The antigen remains undetermined. TCRdb analysed the RT-PCR reads with MiXCR anew, one entry per CDR3 protein. The data show about 520,000 distinct CDR3 sequences, approximately 7.8% seen once. This CDR3 has 15 amino acids. CDR1 is SGHTA and CDR2 is FQGNSA in the germline V gene. Trimming cost V 5 bases and J 3 bases, with 13 bases left between them. The data stem from a study of response to subunit inactivated influenza vaccine. Study findings and constraints: Few additional T cells are recruited per seasonal influenza vaccination, authors suggested.

Sequencing was performed on PBMCs from blood, taken roughly 24 months after vaccination. The sequence was obtained from a man in his fifties or sixties who received an inactivated influenza vaccine. The chain has TRBV7-2 and TRBJ2-2; D not certain. Here the CDR3 reads CASSPWTPDTGELFF. Written as DNA, the CDR3 is TGTGCCAGCAGCCCCTGGACCCCGGACACCGGGGAGCTGTTTTTT. The whole variable domain, remainder taken from reference TRBV7-2 and TRBJ2-2, is GAGVSQSPSNKVTEKGKDVELRCDPISGHTALYWYRQSLGQGLEFLIYFQGNSAPDKSGLPSDRFSAERTGGSVSTLTIQRTQQEDSAVYLCASSPWTPDTGELFFGEGSRLTVL.